The source of this TCR beta chain is a study of T cells in Graves' hyperthyroidism and ophthalmopathy (dated by TCRdb to the late 2010s). About the investigation overall: Peripheral blood samples were taken at initial diagnosis, before any treatment was given. According to the paper, TCR Vbeta CDR3 sequencing was carried out on approximately 140 peripheral blood samples, which came from approximately 41 ophthalmopathy, 70 to 80 hyperthyroidism and around 17 progressor patients. The 75 to 100 discovery patients were divided at random into training and test sets in a 7:3 ratio. Thyroid tissue and blood T-cell repertoires from several Graves' hyperthyroidism patients were also compared in the study. Following sampling, methimazole starting at 30 mg daily was given to hyperthyroidism patients, and high-dose intravenous methylprednisolone was given to ophthalmopathy patients. To identify distinguishing TCR V-J signatures, a discovery cohort of around 100 patients was used, comprising fewer than 45 with Graves' ophthalmopathy and 57 with stable Graves' hyperthyroidism. Prospective prediction of ophthalmopathy was tested in an independent validation cohort consisting of some 19 hyperthyroidism patients and around 16 patients who later progressed to ophthalmopathy. What the work shows at the level of the full study, not this receptor alone: Sample size was not statistically predetermined, and investigators were not blinded to group allocation. Most expanded thyroid clonotypes (frequency above 0.001) were also found in blood, which suggests that blood repertoires may mirror thyroid immune responses. Ophthalmopathy was separated from stable hyperthyroidism by a 13 V-J signature model, with approximately 86% sensitivity and approximately 81% specificity obtained in cross-validation and 80%/75% obtained in testing. In validation, the model predicted progression to ophthalmopathy with about 71% sensitivity and less than 80% specificity, a median of 6.5 months before onset.

Via the germline V gene (reference sequence), CDR1 is LNHNV and CDR2 YYDKDF. From its cysteine to its phenylalanine, the CDR3 spans 16 amino acids. Only CDR3 DNA remains: 48 bases, in frame from the first base. V is pared back by 5 bases and J by 3 bases, with 17 bases lying between the germline termini. This clonotype showed up many times. Its binding antigen is unknown. It has no much larger one-base neighbor in the sample; base qualities were not kept. Amplification of TCR beta CDR3 regions was carried out from RNA transcripts. A first-round RT-PCR of the TCR CDR3 used the HTBI primer set with the Qiagen OneStep RT-PCR kit. Libraries were constructed in a second round of multiplex PCR, after which size selection and purification were performed. Libraries were sequenced paired-end with 100 bp reads on an Illumina HiSeq2000. The source study handled its data this way. Raw data were processed with SOAPnuke, discarding reads with adapters, uncalled bases, mean Phred below 15, or no exact constant-primer or identifier match. High-quality paired reads were merged with COPE v1.2.5, and unique nucleotide sequences were defined as clonotypes. Clonotypes were aligned to IMGT TRBV, TRBD and TRBJ reference segments using MiTCR v1.1. Only V-J combinations with frequency above 0.0001, covering 99% to 99.2% of repertoires, were analysed. A TCS score was defined as the ratio between F50 (clonal expansion) and ExV (chaos), using BLOSUM62-based TCRdist between CDR3 peptides within each V-J. Welch's t-statistics and random forest reduced 450 to 600 V-J features to about 12, which were used in a naive Bayes classifier (R e1071). Using fastp trimming at Q25 and MiXCR clonotype assembly, TCRdb reanalyzed the public sequencing data and kept in-frame beta chains. Rows are unified per CDR3 protein, each entry keeping the most common DNA and genes. These V and J calls originate from TCRdb's pipeline instead of the authors' own analysis. The sample includes 300,000 to 350,000 distinct CDR3 sequences, with roughly 23% observed a single time. The ten largest account for 50% of the sample.

Stable Graves' hyperthyroidism was defined as no progression to ophthalmopathy during 18 months of follow-up. Hyperthyroidism patients were newly diagnosed, had a disease duration of under 2 months, and were aged 18 to 65 years. Exclusion was applied to patients with uncontrolled infections, other autoimmune diseases, pregnancy or lactation. Diagnoses were established on the basis of clinical symptoms, serum thyroxine and TRAb, thyroid ultrasound, and orbital computed tomography. PBMCs were isolated from approximately 10 ml of fresh peripheral blood by Ficoll-Paque density gradient centrifugation. Trizol reagent was used to extract total RNA, and RNA quality was then checked on an Agilent 2100 Bioanalyzer.

Sequencing input: blood. The rearrangement joined TRBV15 to TRBJ1-5; possibly the D gene is TRBD1, per 5 matching bases. The TCR was taken from a woman aged 50 to 60 with Graves' hyperthyroidism. The DNA is TGTGCCACCAGCTTCTCAACGACAGTATTCAATCAGCCCCAGCATTTT. Translation gives CATSFSTTVFNQPQHF.